This T cell receptor (beta chain) was captured in a study of blood T cell repertoires in COVID-19. On the study more broadly: In each case, the material was cDNA or gDNA derived from T cells, B-cell-depleted T cells, or PBMCs.

Authors' processing steps: Estimation of nucleated cell counts was performed using reference gene primer amplification. Clones were sequenced by immunoSEQ multiplex PCR, and TCRdb holds only the in-frame ones, with some missing. That table furnishes V, J and clone size, whereas the DNA furnished D and trimming. The repertoire includes approximately 67,000 clones, 87% of them detected once, and approximately 20% sits in the top ten. Germline V gene sequence: CDR1 SGHRS, CDR2 YFSETQ. Unmatched junction bases numbered 6, after V lost 7 bases and J lost 6 bases. This CDR3 comprises 13 residues. The V gene is TRBV5-1, the J gene TRBJ2-5; TRBD1 matches at 10 bases. This receptor was taken from a woman at least 80 years old with acute or convalescent COVID-19. Sequencing was carried out using peripheral blood. The DNA of the CDR3 is TGCGCCAGCCAAGGACAGGGGGAGCAGACCCAGTACTTC. Amino acids: CASQGQGEQTQYF.